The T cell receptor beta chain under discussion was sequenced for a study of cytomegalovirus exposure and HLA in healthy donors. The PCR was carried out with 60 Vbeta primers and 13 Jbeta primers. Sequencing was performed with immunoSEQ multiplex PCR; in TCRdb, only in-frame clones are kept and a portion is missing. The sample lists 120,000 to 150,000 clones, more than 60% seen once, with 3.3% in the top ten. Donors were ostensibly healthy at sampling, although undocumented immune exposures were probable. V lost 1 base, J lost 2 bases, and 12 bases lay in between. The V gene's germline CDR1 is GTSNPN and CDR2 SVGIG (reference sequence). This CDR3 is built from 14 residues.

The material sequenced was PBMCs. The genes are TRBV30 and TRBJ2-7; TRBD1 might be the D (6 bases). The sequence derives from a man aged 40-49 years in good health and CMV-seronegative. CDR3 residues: CAWSGNRETYEQYF. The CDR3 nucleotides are TGTGCCTGGAGTGGGAACAGGGAAACCTACGAGCAGTACTTC.